These T cell receptor beta chains were read from a single sample in a study of T cells in localized non-small cell lung cancer. Clones were sequenced by immunoSEQ multiplex PCR, and TCRdb holds only the in-frame ones, with some missing. This sample has approximately 89,000 clones, with around 82% found just once. The starting material was PBMCs, obtained before any cancer treatment. Source of these receptors: a man aged 35 to 70 with stage II squamous cell lung carcinoma. The CDR3 runs from the conserved cysteine through the conserved F or W. Each record gives: clone size, J gene, D gene, V gene, CDR3 DNA, CDR3 protein. The D gene is left open where the match is weak. Expanded clones are given a class, and other clones once, few, many or no size at all.

.	TRBJ2-2	.	TRBV29-1	TGCAGCGTCCGAAGGGATTCCGGGGAGCTGTTTTTT	CSVRRDSGELFF
.	TRBJ1-4	TRBD1	TRBV5-1	TGCGCCAGCAGCTTGAAGGGGGCAGATGAAAAACTGTTTTTT	CASSLKGADEKLFF
.	TRBJ1-1	.	TRBV18	TGTGCCAGCTCACCATGGGATAAAGACACTGAAGCTTTCTTT	CASSPWDKDTEAFF
.	TRBJ2-7	.	TRBV7-2	TGTGCCAGCAGCCCCTTCTACGAGCAGTACTTC	CASSPFYEQYF
.	TRBJ1-1	.	TRBV13	TGTGCCAGCAGCTCTGGTACAGCTGAAGCTTTCTTT	CASSSGTAEAFF
.	TRBJ2-3	.	TRBV18	TGTGCCAGCTCACAACAGCACACAGATACGCAGTATTTT	CASSQQHTDTQYF
.	TRBJ2-1	TRBD2	TRBV5-6	TGTGCCAGCAGCTTGTTTAGCGGGAGTAGGAATGAGCAGTTCTTC	CASSLFSGSRNEQFF
.	TRBJ2-1	.	TRBV7-3	TGTGCCAGCAGCTTAATTAAGAACACATTCAATGAGCAGTTCTTC	CASSLIKNTFNEQFF
.	TRBJ2-5	.	TRBV6-5	TGTGCCAGCAGCCAGGGAGAAGGAGAGACCCAGTACTTC	CASSQGEGETQYF
many	TRBJ1-6	.	TRBV7-3	TGTGCCAGCAGCTTAGGCAGCGGCGGTATCTCACCCCTCCACTTT	CASSLGSGGISPLHF
.	TRBJ1-4	TRBD1	TRBV9	TGTGCCAGCAGCACAAGGACAGGGGGGGACGAAAAACTGTTTTTT	CASSTRTGGDEKLFF
.	TRBJ1-2	.	TRBV29-1	TGCAGCGTTTGGGGTTCCGATGGCTACACCTTC	CSVWGSDGYTF
.	TRBJ2-5	TRBD1	TRBV18	TGTGCCAGCTCACCCCAGGGGGCCGAGACCCAGTACTTC	CASSPQGAETQYF
once	TRBJ2-1	.	TRBV28	TGTGCCAGCAGTATATGGGGGACTCTCTACAATGAGCAGTTCTTC	CASSIWGTLYNEQFF
.	TRBJ1-1	.	TRBV19	TGTGCCAGTAGTTCCGTGGGGAACACTGAAGCTTTCTTT	CASSSVGNTEAFF
.	TRBJ2-7	.	TRBV7-2	TGTGCCAGCAGCTCGGACCCCTGGCAGTACTTC	CASSSDPWQYF
.	TRBJ1-5	TRBD1	TRBV19	TGTGCCAGCCGCCCCCAGGCCAGGGGGAATCAGCCCCAGCATTTT	CASRPQARGNQPQHF
.	TRBJ1-5	.	TRBV4-1	TGCGCCAGCAGCCAAGCGGTTCGAGGGTGGAATGGGGTTAGCAATCAGCCCCAGCATTTT	CASSQAVRGWNGVSNQPQHF
.	TRBJ2-7	.	TRBV6-1	TGTGCCAGCAGTGGGGCCTCCGCGTACGAGCAGTACTTC	CASSGASAYEQYF
few	TRBJ1-5	.	TRBV30	TGTGCCTGGAGGAGGGGGGGATTGGGCAATCAGCCCCAGCATTTT	CAWRRGGLGNQPQHF
.	TRBJ1-3	.	TRBV14	TGTGCCAGCAGCCAAATTGCAGGGCGAGGAAACACCATATATTTT	CASSQIAGRGNTIYF
.	TRBJ2-1	TRBD2	TRBV18	TGTGCCAGCTCTCAGAGACTAGCGGGACTATCCTACAATGAGCAGTTCTTC	CASSQRLAGLSYNEQFF
.	TRBJ2-7	.	TRBV18	TGTGCCAGCTCACCACCCCCAAACCCGCGCGAGCAGTACTTC	CASSPPPNPREQYF
.	TRBJ2-7	.	TRBV4-1	TGCGCCAGCAGCTCGAACTACGAGCAGTACTTC	CASSSNYEQYF
.	TRBJ1-2	.	TRBV7-2	TGTGCCAGCAGCTTAGCGGTCGTTAGTTATGGCTACACCTTC	CASSLAVVSYGYTF
few	TRBJ1-2	.	TRBV6-1	TGTGCCAGCAGCTATTCGCAGGGAGGATATGGCTACACCTTC	CASSYSQGGYGYTF
.	TRBJ1-1	.	TRBV7-8	TGTGCCAGCAGCTTAGGGGGCCAGTCCTCACGACTGGAAGCTTTCTTT	CASSLGGQSSRLEAFF
few	TRBJ1-2	TRBD1	TRBV7-9	TGTGCCAGCAGCCTAGGGGGGGACAGCCCACGGGGCTACACCTTC	CASSLGGDSPRGYTF
.	TRBJ2-1	.	TRBV14	TGTGCCAGCAGCCAAGATTTTCGGAGGGAGGCAAATTCCAATGAGCAGTTCTTC	CASSQDFRREANSNEQFF
few	TRBJ1-1	.	TRBV6-1	TGTGCCAGCAGCCGGCAAAATGAAGCTTTCTTT	CASSRQNEAFF
.	TRBJ1-6	.	TRBV18	TGTGCCAGCTCACCTCAAGACGGGGTAGTAAATTCACCCCTCCACTTT	CASSPQDGVVNSPLHF
.	TRBJ1-1	TRBD1	TRBV5-1	TGCGCCAGCTTCTCAGGGGGAGCGAACACTGAAGCTTTCTTT	CASFSGGANTEAFF
.	TRBJ2-5	.	TRBV2	TGTGCCAGCACCGAGGGACGGAATCAAGAGACCCAGTACTTC	CASTEGRNQETQYF
many	TRBJ1-4	.	TRBV27	TGTGCCAGCAGCATGGGGGCAGGAGATAATGAAAAACTGTTTTTT	CASSMGAGDNEKLFF
.	TRBJ1-2	TRBD1	TRBV27	TGTGCCAGCAGTCCCGGGACAGGAAATGGCTACACCTTC	CASSPGTGNGYTF
few	TRBJ1-6	TRBD1	TRBV30	TGTGCCTGGAGCAGGGGGCGGAATTCACCCCTCCACTTT	CAWSRGRNSPLHF